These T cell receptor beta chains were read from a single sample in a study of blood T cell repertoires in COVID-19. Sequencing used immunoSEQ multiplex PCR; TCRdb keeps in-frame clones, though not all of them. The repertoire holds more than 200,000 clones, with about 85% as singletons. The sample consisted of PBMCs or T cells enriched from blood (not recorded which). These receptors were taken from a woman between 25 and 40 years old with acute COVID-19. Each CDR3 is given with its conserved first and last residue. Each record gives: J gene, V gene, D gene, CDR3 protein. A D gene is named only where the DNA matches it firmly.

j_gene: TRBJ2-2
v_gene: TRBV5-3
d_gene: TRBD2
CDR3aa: CARTNSGRPGELFF

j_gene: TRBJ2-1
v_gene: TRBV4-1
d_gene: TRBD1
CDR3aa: CASSQEMGQGMNEQFF

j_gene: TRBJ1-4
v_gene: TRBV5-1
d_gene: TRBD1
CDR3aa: CASSRTGGNEKLFF

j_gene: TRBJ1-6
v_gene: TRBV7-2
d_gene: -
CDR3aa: CASSRTEGVSALHF

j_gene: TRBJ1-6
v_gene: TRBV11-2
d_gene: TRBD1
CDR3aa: CASSRTGSYNSPLHF

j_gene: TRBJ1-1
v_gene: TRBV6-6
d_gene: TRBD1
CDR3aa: CASRQTGATEAFF

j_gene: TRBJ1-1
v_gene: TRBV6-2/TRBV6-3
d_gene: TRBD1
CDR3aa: CASSRGQPNTEAFF

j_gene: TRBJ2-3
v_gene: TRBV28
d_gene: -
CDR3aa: CASSPGTPRGTDTQYF

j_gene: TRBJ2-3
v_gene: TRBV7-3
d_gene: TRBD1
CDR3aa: CASSPDRGLPDTQYF

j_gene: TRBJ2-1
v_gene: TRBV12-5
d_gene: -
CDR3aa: CASGLERVNEQFF

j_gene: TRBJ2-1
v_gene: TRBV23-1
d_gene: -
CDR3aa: CASRGEATLYNEQFF

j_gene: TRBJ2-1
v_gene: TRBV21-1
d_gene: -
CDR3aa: CASSSGRTSGLPAYNEQFF

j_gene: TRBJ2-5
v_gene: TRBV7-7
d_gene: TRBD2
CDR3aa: CASSLRAGGETQYF

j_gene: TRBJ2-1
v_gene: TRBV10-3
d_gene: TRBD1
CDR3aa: CAISAGTGGENEQFF

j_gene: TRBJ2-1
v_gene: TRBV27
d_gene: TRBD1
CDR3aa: CASSLNRGHPPHNEQFF

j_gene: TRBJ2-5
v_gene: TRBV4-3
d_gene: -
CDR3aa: CASSQEKGRRPPRETQYF

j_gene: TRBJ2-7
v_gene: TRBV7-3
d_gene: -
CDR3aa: CASSLYAGSYEQYF

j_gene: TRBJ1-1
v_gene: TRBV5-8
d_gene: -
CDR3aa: CASSLAVNTEAFF

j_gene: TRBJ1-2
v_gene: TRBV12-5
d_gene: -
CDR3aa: CASGLVLWGGPHYGYTF

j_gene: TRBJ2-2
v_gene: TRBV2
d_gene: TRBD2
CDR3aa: CASSITNSGSVAGELFF

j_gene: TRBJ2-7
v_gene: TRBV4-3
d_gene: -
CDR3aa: CASRDGDMPSYEQYF

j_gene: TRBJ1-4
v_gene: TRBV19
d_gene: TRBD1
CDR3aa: CAARGTVNEKLFF

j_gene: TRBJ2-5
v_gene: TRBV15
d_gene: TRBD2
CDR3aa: CATSRVGSSGRGETQYF

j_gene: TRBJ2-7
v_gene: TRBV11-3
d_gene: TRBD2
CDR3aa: CASSLGHSGAYEQYF

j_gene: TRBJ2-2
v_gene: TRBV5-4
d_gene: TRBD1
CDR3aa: CASSMRQGRITGELFF

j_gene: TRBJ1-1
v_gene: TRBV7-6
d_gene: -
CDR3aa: CASSPDGRGTEAFF

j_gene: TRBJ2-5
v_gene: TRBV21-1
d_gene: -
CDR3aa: CASKATGIVETQYF

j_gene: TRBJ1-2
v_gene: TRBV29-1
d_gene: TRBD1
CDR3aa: CSGGTGNGYGYTF

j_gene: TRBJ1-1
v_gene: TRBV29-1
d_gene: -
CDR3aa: CSVGGGGEYTEAFF

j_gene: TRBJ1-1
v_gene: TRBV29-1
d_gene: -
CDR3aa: CSVRQSNTEAFF

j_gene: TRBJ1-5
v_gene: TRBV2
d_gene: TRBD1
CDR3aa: CASSESGGVGQPQHF

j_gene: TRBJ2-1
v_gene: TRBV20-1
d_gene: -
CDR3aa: CSASPPGTYNEQFF

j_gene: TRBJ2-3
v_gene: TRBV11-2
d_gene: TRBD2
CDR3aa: CASSLTGTSGGSDTQYF

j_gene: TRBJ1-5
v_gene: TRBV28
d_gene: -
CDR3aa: CASSTGTYRDPQHF

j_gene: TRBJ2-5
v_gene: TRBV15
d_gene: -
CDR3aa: CATSRDSGRDRPKETQYF

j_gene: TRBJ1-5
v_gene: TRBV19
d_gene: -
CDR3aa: CASSIGAGSHQPQHF

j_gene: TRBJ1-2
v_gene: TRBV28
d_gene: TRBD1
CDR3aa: CASTPGTGVYGYTF

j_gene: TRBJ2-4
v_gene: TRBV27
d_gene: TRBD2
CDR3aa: CASSRLAAIAKNIQYF

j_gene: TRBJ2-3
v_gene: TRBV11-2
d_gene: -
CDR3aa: CASSDNRFLTDTQYF

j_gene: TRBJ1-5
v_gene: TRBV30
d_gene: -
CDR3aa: CAWSVGQGQNQPQHF

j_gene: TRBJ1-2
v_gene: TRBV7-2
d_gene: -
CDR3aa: CASSLGQGGGYTF

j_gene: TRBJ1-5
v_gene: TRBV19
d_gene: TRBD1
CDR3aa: CASRDRAYWQPQHF

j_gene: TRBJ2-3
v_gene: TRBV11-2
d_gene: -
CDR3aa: CASSSRAGASTDTQYF

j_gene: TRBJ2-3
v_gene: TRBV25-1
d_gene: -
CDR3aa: CASSPGTSTDTQYF

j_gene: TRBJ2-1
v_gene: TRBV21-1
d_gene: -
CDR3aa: CASSSHMRSNNEQFF

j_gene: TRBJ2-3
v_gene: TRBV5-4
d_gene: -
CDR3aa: CASSLSGSTDTQYF

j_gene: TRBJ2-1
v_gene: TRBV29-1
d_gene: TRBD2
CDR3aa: CSVERERGFYNEQFF

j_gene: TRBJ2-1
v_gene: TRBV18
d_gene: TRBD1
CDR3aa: CASSPAGTGYNEQFF

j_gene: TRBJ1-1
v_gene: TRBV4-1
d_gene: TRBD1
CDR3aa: CASSSSLQGLSTDAAFF

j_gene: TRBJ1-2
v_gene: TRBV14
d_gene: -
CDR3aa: CASSPRLYYGYTF

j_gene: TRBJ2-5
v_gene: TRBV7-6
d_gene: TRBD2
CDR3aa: CASSLGVAGVRETQYF

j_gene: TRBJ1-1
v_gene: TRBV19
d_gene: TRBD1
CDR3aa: CASSRTGLMNTEAFF